The rows below give T cell receptor beta chains drawn from one sample of a study of cytomegalovirus exposure and HLA in healthy donors. Some clones are missing from TCRdb's copy, which holds only in-frame ones; the method was immunoSEQ multiplex PCR. Seen here are 120,000 to 150,000 clones, about 72% observed once, and the top ten hold about 4.1%. Sequencing input: PBMCs. These receptors came from a man aged 55 to 70 in good health and CMV-seronegative. The CDR3 runs from the conserved cysteine through the conserved F or W. A D gene is named only where the DNA matches it firmly. The size field is filled for only some rows; it gives once, few, many or a size class.

cdr3_nt,cdr3_aa,j_call,d_call,clone_size,v_call
TGTGCCATCAGTGAGTCCCTTGGGGGAGGCTACAATGAGCAGTTCTTC,CAISESLGGGYNEQFF,TRBJ2-1,.,.,TRBV10-3
TGTGCCTCCCGAGGGCCTATAACAACAGATACGCAGTATTTT,CASRGPITTDTQYF,TRBJ2-3,.,.,TRBV4-2
TGTGCCAGCAGCTTGGGGGCGACTATAGCGAACACCGGGGAGCTGTTTTTT,CASSLGATIANTGELFF,TRBJ2-2,.,.,TRBV5-4
TGTGCCAGCAGCTTAACCCCAGGGTACCAAGAGACCCAGTACTTC,CASSLTPGYQETQYF,TRBJ2-5,.,.,TRBV7-3
TGTGCCAGCAGCTTGGAACTAGCGGGAATGGAAAGGGAGACCCAGTACTTC,CASSLELAGMERETQYF,TRBJ2-5,TRBD2,.,TRBV5-4
TGTGCCAGCAGCGTAGCTTTCGCTGGACTAGCGGCTAGCACAGATACGCAGTATTTT,CASSVAFAGLAASTDTQYF,TRBJ2-3,TRBD2,.,TRBV9
TGTGCCAGCAGTTTTGGGGCTAGCGACTCCTACGAGCAGTACTTC,CASSFGASDSYEQYF,TRBJ2-7,.,.,TRBV28
TGTGCCAGCAGCTTAGGCGGGGGGCTAATCACCGGGGAGCTGTTTTTT,CASSLGGGLITGELFF,TRBJ2-2,TRBD2,few,TRBV7-9
TGTGCCAGCAGCTTAGCGAGGGCGGACTTCTATGGCTACACCTTC,CASSLARADFYGYTF,TRBJ1-2,.,.,TRBV7-9
TGTGCCACCAGCAGAAGCCTAAACGGGCCCCAGCATTTT,CATSRSLNGPQHF,TRBJ1-5,.,.,TRBV15
TGTGCCAGCAGCTTGGGCAGGGGGCCAGGTGGCTACACCTTC,CASSLGRGPGGYTF,TRBJ1-2,TRBD1,once,TRBV5-4
TGTGCCAGCAACGGTTTCTCAGATACGCAGTATTTT,CASNGFSDTQYF,TRBJ2-3,.,once,TRBV28
TGTGCCAGCAGCGGTACAGGGTTGGATACGCAGTATTTT,CASSGTGLDTQYF,TRBJ2-3,.,.,TRBV9
TGTGCCAGCAGCCAGGGGACAGAGAACACTGAAGCTTTCTTT,CASSQGTENTEAFF,TRBJ1-1,TRBD1,.,TRBV7-3
TGTGCCAGCAACTTACTAGCGGGAGGGACCGGGGAGCTGTTTTTT,CASNLLAGGTGELFF,TRBJ2-2,TRBD2,.,TRBV27
TGCGCCAGCAGCTTGGTTACCCCCGGGACAGCGAAGAACACCGGGGAGCTGTTTTTT,CASSLVTPGTAKNTGELFF,TRBJ2-2,TRBD1,.,TRBV5-1
TGTGCCAGCAGCCCAAAGCGGGACGATACGCAGTATTTT,CASSPKRDDTQYF,TRBJ2-3,TRBD2,.,TRBV7-3
TGTGCCAGTAGTATGAGGGCAGGGGGCCGGAACACTGAAGCTTTCTTT,CASSMRAGGRNTEAFF,TRBJ1-1,TRBD1,.,TRBV19
TGCGCCAGCAGCTTGCTAGCGCCAGACACAGATACGCAGTATTTT,CASSLLAPDTDTQYF,TRBJ2-3,.,.,TRBV5-1
TGTGCCAGCCGTCCCATAGACAGGCCGAACTATGGCTACACCTTC,CASRPIDRPNYGYTF,TRBJ1-2,.,once,TRBV5-4
TGTGCCAGCAGTTATGGGGCGGGGGGGGTTCTCTACGAGCAGTACTTC,CASSYGAGGVLYEQYF,TRBJ2-7,TRBD2,.,TRBV6-6
TGTGCCAGCAGCATAGGACAGGGGGTTTCGGGCTACACCTTC,CASSIGQGVSGYTF,TRBJ1-2,TRBD1,.,TRBV13
TGCAGCGTCAAGGGAGGGGAGGGTAGCGGGAAGTGGGGCAGCTCCTACAATGAGCAGTTCTTC,CSVKGGEGSGKWGSSYNEQFF,TRBJ2-1,TRBD2,.,TRBV29-1
TGTGCCAGCAGTGAAGGTACGGGTCTCGAAACTTACGAGCAGTACTTC,CASSEGTGLETYEQYF,TRBJ2-7,.,.,TRBV6-1
TGTGCCTATAGCCCATCAACTAATGAAAAACTGTTTTTT,CAYSPSTNEKLFF,TRBJ1-4,.,few,TRBV30
TGTGCCAGCAGCCCCACGGGGAACTATGGCTACACCTTC,CASSPTGNYGYTF,TRBJ1-2,.,.,TRBV14
TGTGCCAGCAGCTTGTTCGCAGGGGCCCGACACAACTATGGCTACACCTTC,CASSLFAGARHNYGYTF,TRBJ1-2,.,.,TRBV5-6
TGTGCGGCCGGGGCCAACGTCCTGACTTTC,CAAGANVLTF,TRBJ2-6,.,few,TRBV28
TGTGCCTGGAGTGTAGAGGGAAAGGGCACTGAAGCTTTCTTT,CAWSVEGKGTEAFF,TRBJ1-1,.,.,TRBV30
TGTGCCTGGACCCAGGGTTTTGAGCAGTTCTTC,CAWTQGFEQFF,TRBJ2-1,.,once,TRBV30
TGTGCCAGCAGCTCCCGGGACAGGGGCTACGAGCAGTACTTC,CASSSRDRGYEQYF,TRBJ2-7,TRBD1,once,TRBV7-2
TGTGCCAGCAGCGAACAGGGGGCCAAAAACATTCAGTACTTC,CASSEQGAKNIQYF,TRBJ2-4,TRBD1,once,TRBV28
TGTGCCAGCAGTCCCGGGACAGGGGTCATGAATCAGCCCCAGCATTTT,CASSPGTGVMNQPQHF,TRBJ1-5,TRBD1,.,TRBV28
TGTGCCTGGGGACAGGGCACTGAAGCTTTCTTT,CAWGQGTEAFF,TRBJ1-1,TRBD1,few,TRBV30
TGTGCCAGCAGCCTCGGGGGACTCCACTCTGGAAACACCATATATTTT,CASSLGGLHSGNTIYF,TRBJ1-3,.,.,TRBV7-3
TGCGCCAGCAGCTTATGGCAGGCCCAAGGCCTAGGGGGACTAAATGAGCAGTTCTTC,CASSLWQAQGLGGLNEQFF,TRBJ2-1,.,.,TRBV5-1
TGCAGCGTTCGAGAGGCAGCCGTGAACACTGAAGCTTTCTTT,CSVREAAVNTEAFF,TRBJ1-1,.,.,TRBV29-1
TGCGCCAGCAGTGATCACAGTATAATGAGCAATCAGCCCCAGCATTTT,CASSDHSIMSNQPQHF,TRBJ1-5,.,.,TRBV10-2
TGTGCCAGCAGCGAACTACAGGGTACCCAGCATTTT,CASSELQGTQHF,TRBJ1-5,.,.,TRBV11-1
TGTGCCAGTAAAGACAGTCAAGAGACCCAGTACTTC,CASKDSQETQYF,TRBJ2-5,.,.,TRBV19
TGTGCCAGCAGCTTGGTGTCCGGGGGTGCTTCGGGTGAAAAACTGTTTTTT,CASSLVSGGASGEKLFF,TRBJ1-4,.,.,TRBV5-6
TGTGCCTGGAGGGGACAGGGTCCGAAGACCCAGTACTTC,CAWRGQGPKTQYF,TRBJ2-5,TRBD1,.,TRBV30
TGTGCCAGCTCGAAGGAGGCTTCGAGGACAGATACGCAGTATTTT,CASSKEASRTDTQYF,TRBJ2-3,.,once,TRBV11-3
TGTGCCATCGGGACTATTCAGTACGAGCAGTACTTC,CAIGTIQYEQYF,TRBJ2-7,TRBD2,.,TRBV10-3
TGTGCCAGCAGGCCCCCTGCGGGAGTCACCTTTGCCAAAAACATTCAGTACTTC,CASRPPAGVTFAKNIQYF,TRBJ2-4,TRBD2,.,TRBV7-9
TGTGCCAGCAGGCCCTGGCAGGAAATCTATGGCTACACCTTC,CASRPWQEIYGYTF,TRBJ1-2,.,.,TRBV7-2
TGTGCCAGCAGTCTGGACGGAGGTATGGAGACCCAGTACTTC,CASSLDGGMETQYF,TRBJ2-5,.,.,TRBV2
TGTGCCATCAGTGGACTAGTGAGCGGGAACACTGAAGCTTTCTTT,CAISGLVSGNTEAFF,TRBJ1-1,.,once,TRBV10-3
TGTGCCAGCAGCCAAGCCGGACTAGAGTACAATGAGCAGTTCTTC,CASSQAGLEYNEQFF,TRBJ2-1,TRBD2,.,TRBV4-2
TGTGCCAGTAGTATACAAGCGGGAGGACTCACCGGGGAGCTGTTTTTT,CASSIQAGGLTGELFF,TRBJ2-2,TRBD2,.,TRBV19
TGTGCCAGCAGTGGACTAAAGACAGGGGCCGGGAACTATGGCTACACCTTC,CASSGLKTGAGNYGYTF,TRBJ1-2,TRBD1,few,TRBV6-1
TGTGCCAGCAGCTTAGGAGGGTATAACACTGAAGCTTTCTTT,CASSLGGYNTEAFF,TRBJ1-1,.,.,TRBV7-2
TGTGCCAGCAGTTTAGGCACAGATACGCAGTATTTT,CASSLGTDTQYF,TRBJ2-3,.,few,TRBV2
TGTGCCAGCAGCGTGGGGCAAGCCGCCTACGAGCAGTACTTC,CASSVGQAAYEQYF,TRBJ2-7,.,.,TRBV7-9
TGTGCCAGCAGCGCCCGAACTAGTACAGATACGCAGTATTTT,CASSARTSTDTQYF,TRBJ2-3,.,.,TRBV4-2
TGTGCCATCAGTGTCGCGGGGGGCGGTAATGAAAAACTGTTTTTT,CAISVAGGGNEKLFF,TRBJ1-4,.,.,TRBV10-3
TGCAGCGTTGATGAGGCTAGCGGCTACAATGAGCAGTTCTTC,CSVDEASGYNEQFF,TRBJ2-1,TRBD2,few,TRBV29-1
TGTGCCAGCAGCTTAGGAAGGGGTCGGTACGAGCAGTACTTC,CASSLGRGRYEQYF,TRBJ2-7,.,once,TRBV11-1